This TCR beta chain originates from a study of metastatic and nonmetastatic thyroid tumors. For the study at large: Comparative analysis of repertoires was undertaken across blood and tumor or nodule tissue obtained from malignant and benign thyroid patients.

Prior to thyroid surgery, none of the patients had received any treatment. Per germline, CDR1 SGHTS and CDR2 YDEGEE. The V and J ends lost 0 bases and 3 bases respectively, with 4 bases between them. CDR3 length: 12 residues. With MiXCR, TCRdb reprocessed the PCR reads. The data show fewer than 6,000 clones, 25% seen once. In this sample, this clone is medium-sized. The source of this sequence is a male donor with papillary thyroid cancer or a benign thyroid nodule (not recorded which). Some clones in this sample may be carry-over from other donors' samples. The rearrangement links TRBV5-8 to TRBJ2-7; no definite D call. The sample taken for sequencing was adjacent normal tissue. The CDR3, as DNA: TGTGCCAGCAGCTTGGATCGCTACGAGCAGTACTTC. Protein sequence: CASSLDRYEQYF.